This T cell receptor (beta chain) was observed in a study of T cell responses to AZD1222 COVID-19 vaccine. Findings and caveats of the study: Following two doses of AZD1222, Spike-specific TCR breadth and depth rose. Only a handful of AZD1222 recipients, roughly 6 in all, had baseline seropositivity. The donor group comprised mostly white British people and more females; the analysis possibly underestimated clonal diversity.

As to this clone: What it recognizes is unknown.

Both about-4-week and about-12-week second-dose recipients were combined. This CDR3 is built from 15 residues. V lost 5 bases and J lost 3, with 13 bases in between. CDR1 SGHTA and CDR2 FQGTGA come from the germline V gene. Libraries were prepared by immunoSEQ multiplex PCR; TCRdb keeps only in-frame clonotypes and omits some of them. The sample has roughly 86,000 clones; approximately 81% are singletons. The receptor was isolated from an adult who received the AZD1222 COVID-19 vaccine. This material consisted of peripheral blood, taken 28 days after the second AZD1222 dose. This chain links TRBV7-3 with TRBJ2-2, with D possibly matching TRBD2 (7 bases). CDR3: CASSRGAADTGELFF. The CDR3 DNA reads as TGTGCCAGCAGCCGGGGGGCGGCGGACACCGGGGAGCTGTTTTTT.